Shown below are 24 T cell receptor beta chains from a single sample sequenced in a study of shared clonotypes between healthy human individuals. The naive CD8 subset, CD45RO-negative cells positively selected for CCR7, excluded terminally differentiated effector memory CD45RA+ cells. Here immunoSEQ multiplex PCR was the method, and the copy in TCRdb shows in-frame clones only, minus some. The sample consists of around 1.9 million clones, 90% to 95% of them appearing once. The sequencing sample was made of naive CD8+ T cells from PBMCs. The receptors derive from a man between 18 and 35 years old in good health. Some clones in this sample may be carry-over from other donors' samples.

CDR3 sequence reads: CSVEDSGGPTEAFF. The CDR3 nucleotides are TGCAGCGTTGAAGATTCGGGGGGGCCCACTGAAGCTTTCTTT. V and J are TRBV29-1 and TRBJ1-1; the D gene is possibly TRBD1 (6 bases). The germline V and J ends were trimmed by 0 bases and 4 bases, with 12 bases remaining between them. Germline-derived CDR1 and CDR2 are SQVTM and ANQGSEA. This CDR3 spans 14 amino acids. The complete variable domain, with remaining parts taken from reference TRBV29-1 and TRBJ1-1, reads SAVISQKPSRDICQRGTSLTIQCQVDSQVTMMFWYRQQPGQSLTLIATANQGSEATYESGFVIDKFPISRPNLTFSTLTVSNMSPEDSSIYLCSVEDSGGPTEAFFGQGTRLTVV.

The CDR3 nucleotides read TGTGCCAGTTCCTGGCAGGGGGTGAACACTGAAGCTTTCTTT. This encodes CASSWQGVNTEAFF. The chain carries TRBV27 and TRBJ1-1, with 7 bases matching TRBD1. CDR1 is MNHEY, CDR2 SMNVEV, per germline (reference sequence). V was pared by 9 bases and J by 0 bases, with 7 bases of the junction left unmatched. The CDR3 runs to 14 residues.

The chain uses TRBV27 and TRBJ2-2; TRBD2 is a possible D gene (6 bases). The CDR3 is 18 amino acids. The germline V gene has CDR1 MNHEY and CDR2 SMNVEV (reference sequence). Between the trimmed V and J ends, which lost 0 bases and 5 bases, there was a span of 19 bases. The CDR3 protein is CASSLSGVRAGRTGELFF. The DNA for the CDR3 is TGTGCCAGCAGTTTATCGGGGGTCAGGGCGGGACGGACCGGGGAGCTGTTTTTT.

The chain couples TRBV10-3 to TRBJ1-2, with 8 bases matching TRBD1. Unmatched junction bases numbered 7, after V lost 4 bases and J lost 6 bases. Germline CDR1 is ENHRY and CDR2 is SYGVKD. CDR3 length: 14 amino acids. The CDR3: CAISGPGGADGYTF. In DNA form, the CDR3 reads TGTGCCATCAGTGGCCCAGGGGGCGCGGATGGCTACACCTTC.

The sample holds one count of this clone. V and J are TRBV7-2 and TRBJ2-7; TRBD2 matches at 13 bases. J gave up 5 bases and V 5 bases, and 9 bases lay outside the gene matches. Germline assignment: CDR1 SGHTA and CDR2 FQGNSA. The CDR3 runs to 16 residues. CDR3 amino acids: CASSTLAGGDQDEQYF. CDR3 nucleotides: TGTGCCAGCAGCACACTAGCGGGGGGGGATCAGGACGAGCAGTACTTC.

This sequence joins TRBV28 and TRBJ2-1, with 9 nucleotides matching TRBD1. The CDR3 covers 15 residues. V shed 5 bases and J 7 bases; nucleotides not matched to a gene: 9. The germline gives CDR1 MDHEN, CDR2 SYDVKM. The chain's CDR3 is CASSILTGGANEQFF. The CDR3 nucleotides are TGTGCCAGCAGTATTTTGACAGGGGGTGCAAATGAGCAGTTCTTC.

The V call is TRBV9, the J call TRBJ1-2, with a possible D match to TRBD1 (5 bases). The CDR3 extends over 12 amino acids. Germline lookup yields CDR1 SGDLS and CDR2 YYNGEE. V was pared by 3 bases and J by 10 bases, with 13 bases between. CDR3 loop: CASSAALGDYTF. The CDR3 region has the DNA TGTGCCAGCAGCGCGGCATTGGGGGACTACACCTTC.

The rearrangement links TRBV5-1 to TRBJ2-1; 7 positions agree with TRBD1. Germline V gene data show CDR1 as SGHRS and CDR2 as YFSETQ. V trimming: 4 bases; J trimming: 0 bases; junction bases outside the gene matches: 7. The CDR3 contains 16 residues. As DNA, the CDR3 is TGCGCCAGCAGCACGGGGACAGCCAGCTCCTACAATGAGCAGTTCTTC. Translated: CASSTGTASSYNEQFF.

The chain joins TRBV5-6 to TRBJ1-2; D is undetermined. CDR1 is SGHDT, CDR2 YYEEEE, per germline. The CDR3 covers 14 residues. The V and J ends lost 1 base and 8 bases respectively, with 15 bases between them. CDR3 amino acids: CASSLPEYYGGYTF. The DNA for the CDR3 is TGTGCCAGCAGCTTGCCTGAGTATTACGGGGGCTACACCTTC.

The rearrangement uses TRBV30 and TRBJ2-5; 12 bases are shared with TRBD2. In germline, CDR1 is GTSNPN, CDR2 SVGIG (reference sequence). The V segment lost 2 bases and the J segment 4 bases; nucleotides outside the gene matches: 8. CDR3 size: 16 residues. CDR3 loop: CAWSSRLAGGPETQYF. Here the CDR3 DNA reads TGTGCCTGGAGTTCAAGGCTAGCGGGAGGGCCAGAGACCCAGTACTTC.

V is TRBV15 and J is TRBJ2-5, with D perhaps TRBD1 (5 bases). Trimming removed 0 bases from V and 0 bases from J, with 8 bases in between. This CDR3 comprises 15 residues. CDR1 is LNHNV, CDR2 YYDKDF, per germline (reference sequence). The CDR3: CATSRDAGNQETQYF. The CDR3 bases are TGTGCCACCAGCAGAGATGCAGGGAACCAAGAGACCCAGTACTTC.

Of note for this clone: The sample has other DNA sequences that encode this CDR3 too. The rearrangement links TRBV27 to TRBJ2-7, with 9 bases aligning to TRBD2. With 3 bases clipped from V and 2 bases from J, the junction kept 5 bases outside the gene matches. Germline-derived CDR1 and CDR2 are MNHEY and SMNVEV (reference sequence). This CDR3 has 15 amino acids. The CDR3 loop reads CASSLRLAGTYEQYF. The CDR3 DNA is TGTGCCAGCAGTTTGCGGCTAGCGGGGACCTACGAGCAGTACTTC.

The CDR3 region has the DNA TGTGCCAGCAGTTGGACCCTCCCGGCAGGGTCGACGTACTACGAGCAGTACTTC. Protein product: CASSWTLPAGSTYYEQYF. The chain employs TRBV28 and TRBJ2-7; weak D call: TRBD1 (5 bases). CDR1 MDHEN and CDR2 SYDVKM come from the germline V gene. The CDR3 is 18 amino acids. V was clipped by 4 bases and J by 3 bases, with 25 bases between them.

The chain links TRBV30 to TRBJ2-7, with unresolved D. In germline, CDR1 is GTSNPN, CDR2 SVGIG (reference sequence). The CDR3 length is 11 residues. V lost 4 bases and J 0 bases, leaving 4 bases between the germline ends. The CDR3 coding sequence is TGTGCCTGGACAACCTCCTACGAGCAGTACTTC. Translation: CAWTTSYEQYF.

This clone was detected only once. The CDR3 DNA is TGTGCCAGCAGCACACTAAAAACGGGACACTTCTACAATGAGCAGTTCTTC. Translation gives CASSTLKTGHFYNEQFF. J is TRBJ2-1 and V is TRBV7-2; D perhaps matches TRBD1 (6 bases). Germline V lookup: CDR1 SGHTA, CDR2 FQGNSA. V was cut by 5 bases and J by 3 bases, with 20 bases left in between. The CDR3 has 17 amino acids.

V usage is TRBV30 and J usage is TRBJ1-1, with a tentative D call TRBD1 (5 bases). Trimming shortened V by 2 bases and J by 1 base, and 14 bases separated the two germline ends. The germline CDR1 and CDR2 sequences are GTSNPN and SVGIG (reference sequence). The CDR3 loop spans 15 amino acids. The CDR3 DNA reads as TGTGCCTGGAGTTTCCCACCGGGGGGGAACACTGAAGCTTTCTTT. Amino acid sequence: CAWSFPPGGNTEAFF.

This clone was seen just once. DNA for the CDR3: TGTGCCAGCAGTGTGTCTAGCGTAAGCTCCTACAATGAGCAGTTCTTC. Translation gives CASSVSSVSSYNEQFF. The chain is built from TRBV27 and TRBJ2-1, with D perhaps TRBD2 (6 bases). V was clipped by 5 bases and J by 0 bases, with 14 bases between them. Germline CDR1 and CDR2: MNHEY and SMNVEV (reference sequence). The CDR3 runs to 16 residues.

J is TRBJ2-3 and V is TRBV7-9; 8 bases are shared with TRBD2. Germline loops: CDR1 SEHNR, CDR2 FQNEAQ (reference sequence). The junction had 8 bases not matched to a gene; V was cut back by 3 bases and J by 3 bases. The CDR3 sequence is 16 residues long. The CDR3 sequence is CASSFREGRGTDTQYF. The CDR3, as DNA: TGTGCCAGCAGCTTCCGGGAGGGCCGGGGGACAGATACGCAGTATTTT.

The V call is TRBV7-8, the J call TRBJ2-1; 8 bases fit TRBD2. V was pared by 5 bases and J by 4 bases, with 10 bases of the junction left unmatched. CDR3 size: 16 residues. In germline, CDR1 is SGHVS, CDR2 FQNEAQ. CDR3: CASSLSMGLVYNEQFF. CDR3 in DNA: TGTGCCAGCAGCCTCTCGATGGGACTAGTTTACAATGAGCAGTTCTTC.

This chain links TRBV30 with TRBJ2-2; D gene ambiguous. Trimming removed 3 bases at V and 4 bases at J, with 6 bases between. The CDR3 covers 12 residues. Germline CDR1 and CDR2: GTSNPN and SVGIG (reference sequence). The CDR3 loop is CAWRWATGELFF. The DNA for the CDR3 is TGTGCCTGGAGATGGGCCACCGGGGAGCTGTTTTTT.

The V and J genes are TRBV7-9 and TRBJ2-7; 7 nucleotides line up with TRBD1. V lost 4 bases and J lost 0; bases outside the gene matches: 9. Germline V gives CDR1 SEHNR, CDR2 FQNEAQ (reference sequence). The CDR3 sequence is 16 residues long. The CDR3 spells CASSSQRGPASYEQYF. The DNA for the CDR3 is TGTGCCAGCAGCTCTCAAAGGGGGCCTGCCTCCTACGAGCAGTACTTC.

This chain connects TRBV27 to TRBJ2-1, with 7 bases matching TRBD2. This CDR3 region has 14 residues. Germline values: CDR1 MNHEY, CDR2 SMNVEV (reference sequence). J gave up 6 bases and V 2 bases, and 4 bases lay outside the gene matches. CDR3 DNA: TGTGCCAGCAGTTTACTCGGGGGGATCAATGAGCAGTTCTTC. Translation gives CASSLLGGINEQFF.

The V call is TRBV7-9, the J call TRBJ2-7; 10 positions agree with TRBD1. CDR3 length: 13 residues. The J segment lost 0 bases and the V segment lost 8 bases, leaving 1 base of the junction unmatched. CDR1 is SEHNR, CDR2 FQNEAQ, per germline (reference sequence). This CDR3 is CASRTGGSYEQYF. Here the CDR3 DNA reads TGTGCCAGCCGGACAGGGGGCTCCTACGAGCAGTACTTC.

V is TRBV27 and J is TRBJ2-1; TRBD2 matches 8 bases. With V trimmed by 7 bases and J by 12 bases, 11 bases remained unmatched. CDR1 is MNHEY and CDR2 is SMNVEV in the germline V gene (reference sequence). This CDR3 comprises 13 residues. The CDR3 here is CASNTPGGTRQFF. DNA of the CDR3: TGTGCCAGCAACACCCCGGGAGGGACAAGGCAGTTCTTC.